This is a list of T cell receptor beta chains from one sample in a study of cytomegalovirus exposure and HLA in healthy donors. TCRdb's table, derived via immunoSEQ multiplex PCR, lists solely in-frame clones and lacks some. The sample shows under 140,000 clones, about three quarters of them seen only once. Sequenced material: PBMCs. These receptors originate from a woman aged 55-70 years in good health and CMV-seropositive. Each CDR3 is given with its conserved first and last residue. The D gene is left open where the match is weak. Size tells how often a clone was seen (once, few, many) or the class of an expanded clone, and some rows leave it out.

V gene	J gene	clone size	D gene	CDR3 DNA	CDR3 protein
TRBV11-2	TRBJ1-2	.	TRBD1	TGTGCCAGCAGCTTAGTAGCAACAGGGGAAGGCTACACCTTC	CASSLVATGEGYTF
TRBV10-3	TRBJ2-1	.	.	TGTGCCATCAGTGATGGGCAGGGTTTGAACAATGAGCAGTTCTTC	CAISDGQGLNNEQFF
TRBV6-5	TRBJ1-1	.	.	TGTGCCAGCAGTTACTCGTGGAACAGGGCTGAGACGGCTTTCTTT	CASSYSWNRAETAFF
TRBV28	TRBJ1-2	.	TRBD1	TGTGCCAGCAGGACAGGGGGCGGTCAGAAGGGCTACACCTTC	CASRTGGGQKGYTF
TRBV28	TRBJ2-7	few	TRBD2	TGTGCCAGCAGTTCCCATAGCGGGAGGGCCGATCGGAACGAGCAGTACTTC	CASSSHSGRADRNEQYF
TRBV19	TRBJ1-5	few	.	TGTGCCAGTATGAGTAGGGGGAATCAGCCCCAGCATTTT	CASMSRGNQPQHF
TRBV25-1	TRBJ2-1	.	TRBD1	TGTGCCAGCAGGGACAGGGGCCTCGCGAATGAGCAGTTCTTC	CASRDRGLANEQFF
TRBV6-6	TRBJ2-3	.	.	TGTGCCAGCAGTAGAGGACAGAAACTCACAGATACGCAGTATTTT	CASSRGQKLTDTQYF
TRBV7-9	TRBJ1-2	.	TRBD1	TGTGCCAGCAGCTTAGAGAGCACAGGGGGCGTCTATGGCTACACCTTC	CASSLESTGGVYGYTF
TRBV2	TRBJ1-5	few	TRBD1	TGTGCCAGCAGTGAAAATCAGGGGGCTCAGCCCCAGCATTTT	CASSENQGAQPQHF
TRBV18	TRBJ1-4	.	.	TGTGCCAGCTCATCCAGGGCTACCTTTAATGAAAAACTGTTTTTT	CASSSRATFNEKLFF
TRBV6-5	TRBJ2-7	few	.	TGTGCCAGCAGTCCCAGCGGTGGCGAGCAGTACTTC	CASSPSGGEQYF
TRBV10-3	TRBJ1-1	few	.	TGTGCCATCAGTGAGACCCGGGGTGACACTGAAGCTTTCTTT	CAISETRGDTEAFF
TRBV19	TRBJ2-5	.	.	TGTGCCAGTAGTGATGAGCAAGAGACCCAGTACTTC	CASSDEQETQYF
TRBV7-2	TRBJ2-1	.	TRBD2	TGTGCCAGCAGCTTTCGTCTGGGCGGGACTACGCAAACGGAGCAGTTCTTC	CASSFRLGGTTQTEQFF
TRBV5-1	TRBJ2-3	.	TRBD2	TGCGCCAGCAGCTTGGTTACAGCGGGACTTGGCACAGATACGCAGTATTTT	CASSLVTAGLGTDTQYF
TRBV10-1	TRBJ2-7	.	TRBD1	TGCGCCAGCATGCCGGGACAGGGCTACGAGCAGTACTTC	CASMPGQGYEQYF
TRBV7-9	TRBJ2-7	.	.	TGTGCCAGCAGCCGGCCAGGAGACTACCGATACGAGCAGTACTTC	CASSRPGDYRYEQYF
TRBV18	TRBJ2-7	.	.	TGTGCCAGCTCACCACCCGGGACAAGGGAACTCGAGCAGTACTTC	CASSPPGTRELEQYF
TRBV13	TRBJ2-5	.	.	TGTGCCAGCAGCGACCGGACTGCTCAAGAGACCCAGTACTTC	CASSDRTAQETQYF
TRBV6-6	TRBJ2-5	.	.	TGTGCCAGCAGTTACATGGGGGCCCAGGAGACCCAGTACTTC	CASSYMGAQETQYF
TRBV28	TRBJ2-7	.	.	TGTGCCAGCACCTCAGGGGTATATGAGCAGTACTTC	CASTSGVYEQYF
TRBV18	TRBJ2-2	.	.	TGTGCCAGCTCACCGCCCCGGTGGTCCGGGGAGCTGTTTTTT	CASSPPRWSGELFF